What follows describes a single T cell receptor (beta chain). The antigen is unknown. The source of the sample is a study of shared clonotypes between healthy human individuals. For the study at large: Contributing individuals were two females and a few males aged 18 to 49.

Broader study findings: Generally, estimated richness proved larger in naive subsets than it did in memory subsets. A limitation of the genetic and exposure-history diversity represented arose from few donors.

In the authors' methods: Filtering differed since immunoSEQ provided only junctions, with no quality scores. The assay was immunoSEQ multiplex PCR, and TCRdb's table has in-frame clones only and misses some. Clonal size and the V and J genes are those of that table, whereas D and trimming came from the DNA. The sample contains a few million clones, more than 80% of which appear only once. The junction had 7 bases not matched to a gene; V was cut back by 3 bases and J by 0 bases. The CDR3 consists of 16 residues. The germline CDR1 and CDR2 sequences are MDHEN and SYDVKM. The rearrangement uses TRBV28 and TRBJ2-5; 7 bases fit TRBD2. Sequencing was carried out using naive CD4+ T cells from PBMCs. Documented subset: CD45RA+ positively selected. The TCR sequence derives from a young man in good health. Some clones in this sample may be carry-over from other donors' samples. CDR3 region: CASSLGGRGYQETQYF. CDR3 sequence (DNA): TGTGCCAGCAGTTTGGGAGGGCGGGGGTACCAAGAGACCCAGTACTTC.